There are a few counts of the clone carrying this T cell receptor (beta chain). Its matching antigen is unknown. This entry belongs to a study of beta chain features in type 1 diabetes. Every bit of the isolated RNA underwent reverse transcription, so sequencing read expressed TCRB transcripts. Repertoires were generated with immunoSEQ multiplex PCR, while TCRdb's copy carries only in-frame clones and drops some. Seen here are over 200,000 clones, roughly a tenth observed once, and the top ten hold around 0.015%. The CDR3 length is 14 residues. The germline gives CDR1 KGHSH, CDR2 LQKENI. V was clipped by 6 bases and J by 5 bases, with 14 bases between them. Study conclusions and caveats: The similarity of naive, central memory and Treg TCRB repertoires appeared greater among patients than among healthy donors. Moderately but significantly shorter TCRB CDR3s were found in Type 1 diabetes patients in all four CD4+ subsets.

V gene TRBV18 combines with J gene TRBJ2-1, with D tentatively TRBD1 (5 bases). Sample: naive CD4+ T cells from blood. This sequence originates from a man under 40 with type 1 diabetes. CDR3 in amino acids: CASSDSKFDNEQFF. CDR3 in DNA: TGTGCCAGCTCCGACAGTAAGTTTGACAATGAGCAGTTCTTC.